These T cell receptor beta chains were read from a single sample in a study of post-analysis software for immune sequencing data. TCRdb re-called the PCR reads with MiXCR, one entry per CDR3 protein. Counted here are about 570,000 distinct CDR3 sequences, under 40% occurring once; the ten biggest clones make up 4.5% to 7.5%. Sequenced material: blood. Every receptor here comes from a girl under 18 with multiple sclerosis. CDR3s include the opening cysteine and the closing phenylalanine or tryptophan. D genes are given only for firm matches. Where a row states a size, it is once, few, many or the class of an expanded clone; other rows omit it.

d_call	v_call	j_call	clone_size	cdr3_aa	cdr3_nt
.	TRBV7-2	TRBJ1-2	.	CASSPRLGYGYTF	TGTGCCAGCAGCCCCAGACTTGGCTATGGCTACACCTTC
TRBD1	TRBV2	TRBJ1-1	.	CASSRDRGRMNTEAFF	TGTGCCAGCAGTAGAGACAGGGGGCGAATGAACACTGAAGCTTTCTTT
TRBD2	TRBV15	TRBJ2-3	few	CATSRDREGVTDTQYF	TGTGCCACCAGCAGAGATCGGGAGGGAGTGACAGATACGCAGTATTTT
TRBD2	TRBV28	TRBJ2-1	.	CASSLYGGTPYNEQFF	TGTGCCAGCAGTTTATACGGGGGGACTCCTTACAATGAGCAGTTCTTC
TRBD1	TRBV5-1	TRBJ1-1	.	CASSSLTGGDSEAFF	TGCGCCAGCAGCTCGCTCACAGGGGGGGACTCTGAAGCTTTCTTT
TRBD1	TRBV20-1	TRBJ2-1	.	CSAQGQGGNEQFF	TGCAGTGCCCAAGGACAGGGTGGCAATGAGCAGTTCTTC
TRBD2	TRBV10-3	TRBJ2-1	once	CAISGTSGREYNEQFF	TGTGCCATCAGTGGGACTAGCGGGAGAGAGTACAATGAGCAGTTCTTC
.	TRBV10-3	TRBJ2-7	.	CAIRNGRYEQYF	TGTGCCATCAGAAATGGACGGTACGAGCAGTACTTC
TRBD1	TRBV7-8	TRBJ2-6	.	CASSLPPQGAGANVLTF	TGTGCCAGCAGCTTACCCCCACAGGGGGCTGGGGCCAACGTCCTGACTTTC
.	TRBV3-1	TRBJ2-5	few	CASSQDLGGTETQYF	TGTGCCAGCAGCCAAGATTTGGGGGGCACAGAGACCCAGTACTTC